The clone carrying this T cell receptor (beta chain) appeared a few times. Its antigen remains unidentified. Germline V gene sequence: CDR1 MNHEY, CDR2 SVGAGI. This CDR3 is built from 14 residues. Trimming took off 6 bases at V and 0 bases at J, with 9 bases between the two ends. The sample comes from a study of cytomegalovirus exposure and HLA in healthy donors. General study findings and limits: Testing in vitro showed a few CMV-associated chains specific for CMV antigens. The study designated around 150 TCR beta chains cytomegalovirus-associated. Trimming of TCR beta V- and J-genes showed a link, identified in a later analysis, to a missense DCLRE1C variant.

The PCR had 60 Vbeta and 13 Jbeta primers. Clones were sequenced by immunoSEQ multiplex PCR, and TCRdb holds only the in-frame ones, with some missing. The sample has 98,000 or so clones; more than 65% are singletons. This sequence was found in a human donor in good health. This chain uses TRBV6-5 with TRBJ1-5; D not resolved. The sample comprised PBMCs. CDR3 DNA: TGTGCCAGCAGACCCGACAATAGCAATCAGCCCCAGCATTTT. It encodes CASRPDNSNQPQHF.